The next 19 T cell receptor beta chains were all read from a single sample in a study of blood T cells in healthy people across ages. A sample-barcoded 5' primer and a J-beta primer mix were used in a second PCR of roughly 7 to 11 cycles. TCRdb processed the 5' RACE reads anew with MiXCR; each CDR3 protein has one entry. The sample contains 700,000 to 900,000 distinct CDR3 sequences, roughly 50% of which appear only once. Specimen: blood. These receptors all stem from a man at least 80 years old in good health.

This clonotype has just a few counts. The chain combines TRBV5-6 with TRBJ1-5; no reliable D call. Germline CDR1 is SGHDT and CDR2 is YYEEEE. The CDR3 is 15 residues long. V was pared by 2 bases and J by 7 bases, with 16 bases between. DNA of the CDR3: TGTGCCAGCAGCTTACTAGGACTGGGCGGCCAGCCCCAGCATTTT. Its translation: CASSLLGLGGQPQHF.

This clonotype was found a few times. This chain joins TRBV24-1 and TRBJ2-1; tentative D call: TRBD2 (5 bases). Germline V gene data show CDR1 as KGHDR and CDR2 as SFDVKD. This CDR3 comprises 13 residues. With 5 bases removed from V and 3 bases from J, the gap between germline ends came to 7 bases. Written as DNA, the CDR3 is TGTGCCACCAGTGGTGGAGGCTACAATGAGCAGTTCTTC. Protein: CATSGGGYNEQFF.

This chain joins TRBV2 and TRBJ1-2, with TRBD1 matching over 7 bases. Per the germline V gene, CDR1 is SNHLY and CDR2 is FYNNEI. The CDR3 runs 14 residues. J was trimmed by 7 bases and V by 2 bases; bases with no gene match: 7. CDR3 DNA: TGTGCCAGCAGTGAATGGGAGGGGGCAGGTGGCTACACCTTC. It codes for CASSEWEGAGGYTF. Drawing the rest from reference TRBV2 and TRBJ1-2, the complete variable domain is EPEVTQTPSHQVTQMGQEVILRCVPISNHLYFYWYRQILGQKVEFLVSFYNNEISEKSEIFDDQFSVERPDGSNFTLKIRSTKLEDSAMYFCASSEWEGAGGYTFGSGTRLTVV.

The chain has TRBV4-1 and TRBJ2-3, with 11 bases that match TRBD2. Unmatched junction bases numbered 11, after V lost 4 bases and J lost 5 bases. Germline loops: CDR1 MGHRA, CDR2 YSYEKL. There are 17 residues in the CDR3. The CDR3 loop reads CASSPAVLAGGRDTQYF. The CDR3 bases are TGCGCCAGCAGCCCAGCCGTGCTAGCGGGAGGTCGAGATACGCAGTATTTT.

This chain links TRBV5-1 with TRBJ1-2; TRBD1 aligns across 7 bases. This CDR3 region has 14 residues. Germline CDR1 is SGHRS and CDR2 is YFSETQ. The V segment lost 4 bases and the J segment 7 bases; nucleotides outside the gene matches: 10. The CDR3 loop is CASSQGQAVFGYTF. CDR3 sequence (DNA): TGCGCCAGCAGCCAAGGACAGGCGGTTTTTGGCTACACCTTC.

In this sample, this clonotype turned up a few times. One end of the junction does not line up with germline, which may come from a read error. The rearrangement joins TRBV20-1 to TRBJ2-1; 7 bases match TRBD2. This CDR3 is built from 14 residues. Germline V gives CDR1 DFQATT, CDR2 SNEGSKA (reference sequence). CDR3 protein: CSALFSGRPGEQFF. The CDR3 DNA follows: TGTAGTGCTCTCTTTTCCGGGAGGCCGGGTGAGCAGTTCTTC.

V gene TRBV7-8 combines with J gene TRBJ2-5; the D gene could be TRBD1 or TRBD2 (5 bases each). The J call may be wrong; the DNA end is better matched by TRBJ2-7. This CDR3 contains 15 residues. CDR1 and CDR2 (germline): SGHVS, FQNEAQ. This chain's CDR3 is CASSPEGRANYEQYF. CDR3 bases: TGTGCCAGCAGCCCCGAGGGGCGGGCTAACTACGAGCAGTACTTC.

The chain recombines TRBV13 with TRBJ2-7; 14 positions match TRBD2. The CDR3 is made up of 14 amino acids. In germline, CDR1 is PRHDT, CDR2 FYEKMQ (reference sequence). V lost 4 bases to trimming and J lost 7 bases; unmatched junction nucleotides: 3. CDR3 residues: CASSSGTSGREQYF. CDR3 DNA sequence: TGTGCCAGCAGCTCCGGGACTAGCGGGAGAGAGCAGTACTTC.

There are a few counts of this clonotype. V is TRBV7-2 and J is TRBJ2-1; 10 bases align to TRBD2. This CDR3 comprises 17 residues. Germline CDR1 is SGHTA and CDR2 is FQGNSA. V shed 2 bases, J shed 7 bases, and the junction held 11 bases outside the gene matches. The CDR3 DNA sequence: TGTGCCAGCAGCTTAATTTCTAGCGGGAGAGCCAGGAATGAGCAGTTCTTC. Translated: CASSLISSGRARNEQFF.

The rearrangement joins TRBV29-1 to TRBJ2-1; 8 bases agree with TRBD2. The germline V gene has CDR1 SQVTM and CDR2 ANQGSEA. This CDR3 comprises 18 residues. The V and J ends lost 4 bases and 1 base, in that order; junction bases with no gene match: 15. Here the CDR3 DNA reads TGCAGCGTTGCGGGTTTCGCAGCGGGAGCACATTCCTACAATGAGCAGTTCTTC. Translating gives CSVAGFAAGAHSYNEQFF.

Notes on this clonotype: The junction differs from germline at one of its ends, possibly a read error. The V call is TRBV27, the J call TRBJ2-1, with no clear D. This CDR3 contains 15 residues. Germline V gives CDR1 MNHEY, CDR2 SMNVEV (reference sequence). CDR3 sequence reads: CTSSSRRDSYNEQFF. CDR3 nucleotide sequence: TGTACCAGCAGCTCCCGGAGAGACTCCTACAATGAGCAGTTCTTC.

The chain is built from TRBV24-1 and TRBJ1-2; perhaps TRBD1 as D (6 bases). Germline V CDR1 and CDR2: KGHDR, SFDVKD. This CDR3 comprises 13 residues. V dropped 9 bases and J dropped 3 bases, with 13 bases sitting between them. In DNA, the CDR3 is TGTGCCACCTGCCCGGGGGGGCACTATGGCTACACCTTC. Translating gives CATCPGGHYGYTF.

This chain links TRBV6-1 with TRBJ1-2, with 7 bases matching TRBD1. Germline values: CDR1 MNHNS, CDR2 SASEGT. Germline trimming cut 6 bases from V and 1 base from J; bases unmatched to any gene: 20. This CDR3 comprises 19 residues. The CDR3 DNA follows: TGTGCCAGCAGATCGGGCCGAAAAGGAGGGGGCGACCTTAACTATGGCTACACCTTC. Protein: CASRSGRKGGGDLNYGYTF.

This chain joins TRBV20-1 and TRBJ2-7; TRBD2 agrees at 11 bases. V dropped 6 bases and J dropped 7; count of bases not matched to a gene: 14. The CDR3 totals 15 residues. CDR1 and CDR2 (germline): DFQATT, SNEGSKA (reference sequence). CDR3 nucleotides: TGCAGTGCAAGGAAGACTAGCGGGGCCTACAATGAGCAGTACTTC. Translating gives CSARKTSGAYNEQYF.

This chain connects TRBV5-1 to TRBJ2-2; D is unclear. CDR1 and CDR2 (germline): SGHRS, YFSETQ. Trimming stripped 3 bases from V and 2 bases from J, with 11 bases between. There are 15 residues in the CDR3. CDR3 coding DNA: TGCGCCAGCAGCTACGACACCCTCAACACCGGGGAGCTGTTTTTT. Translated: CASSYDTLNTGELFF. The variable domain in full, completed from reference TRBV5-1 and TRBJ2-2, reads KAGVTQTPRYLIKTRGQQVTLSCSPISGHRSVSWYQQTPGQGLQFLFEYFSETQRNKGNFPGRFSGRQFSNSRSEMNVSTLELGDSALYLCASSYDTLNTGELFFGEGSRLTVL.

As concerns this clonotype: Sequence at one end of the junction differs from germline and may be a read error. The chain joins TRBV7-2 to TRBJ2-6; D may match TRBD1 or TRBD2 (5 bases each). Germline V gene lookup returns CDR1 SGHTA and CDR2 FQGNSA. The length of the CDR3 is 16 residues. The CDR3 sequence: CASSSDSGTRANVPTF. CDR3 nucleotide sequence: TGTGCCAGCAGCTCAGACTCCGGGACCCGGGCCAACGTCCCGACTTTC.

The gene calls are TRBV7-3 and TRBJ2-4; tentative D call: TRBD2 (6 bases). The CDR3 has 14 residues. Germline assignment: CDR1 SGHTA and CDR2 FQGTGA. Deletions cut 2 bases from V and 3 bases from J, with 8 bases between. CDR3 sequence reads: CASSLGGDKNIQYF. The CDR3 DNA reads TGTGCCAGCAGCTTAGGCGGGGACAAAAACATTCAGTACTTC.

Worth noting for this clonotype: An end of the junction does not agree with germline; a read error may underlie this. V usage is TRBV2 and J usage is TRBJ2-4, with D maybe TRBD1 (6 bases). Germline CDR1 reads SNHLY; CDR2 reads FYNNEI. There are 11 residues in the CDR3. The CDR3 here is CANSAGYREYF. The DNA for the CDR3 is TGTGCCAACAGTGCCGGATACAGGGAGTACTTC.

This clonotype was observed a few times. This chain connects TRBV20-1 to TRBJ2-7; the match to TRBD2 covers 10 bases. After removal of 5 bases from V and 3 bases from J, the junction contained 4 bases not matched to a gene. The germline V gene encodes CDR1 DFQATT and CDR2 SNEGSKA (reference sequence). The length of the CDR3 is 13 residues. CDR3 DNA sequence: TGCAGTGCTCCCAGCGGGAGGGGCTACGAGCAGTACTTC. It specifies CSAPSGRGYEQYF.